This record covers a single T cell receptor beta chain. This clonotype was seen a handful of times. The clone's antigen remains unknown. Qualities for individual bases were not recorded, and no much larger clone is one base off. This record belongs to a study of T cells in Graves' hyperthyroidism and ophthalmopathy (dated by TCRdb to between 2019 and 2020). Concerning the study at large: Peripheral blood samples were taken at initial diagnosis, before any treatment was given. To identify TCR V-J signatures that set the groups apart, the researchers used a discovery cohort of about a hundred patients, made up of under 50 with Graves' ophthalmopathy and about 60 with stable Graves' hyperthyroidism. Prospective prediction of ophthalmopathy was tested in an independent validation cohort of approximately 19 hyperthyroidism patients and 15 to 17 patients who later progressed to ophthalmopathy. The 100 discovery patients were randomly split 7:3 into training and test sets. The study also compared thyroid tissue and blood T-cell repertoires from about six Graves' hyperthyroidism patients. After blood sampling, hyperthyroidism patients were treated with methimazole at a starting dose of 30 mg daily, and ophthalmopathy patients were treated with high-dose intravenous methylprednisolone. The paper describes TCR Vbeta CDR3 sequencing of fewer than 150 peripheral blood samples, made up of roughly 45 ophthalmopathy patients, approximately 76 hyperthyroidism patients and 17 progressor patients.

Ophthalmopathy patients had moderately to severely active disease, with a Clinical Activity Score of 3 or more, a NOSPECS grade of 4 or more, and a disease duration of less than 3 months. The study excluded patients with uncontrolled infections, other autoimmune diseases, pregnancy or lactation. Diagnoses were established on the basis of clinical symptoms, serum thyroxine and TRAb, thyroid ultrasound, and orbital computed tomography. Ficoll-Paque density gradient centrifugation was used to isolate PBMCs from 9.5 to 10 ml of fresh peripheral blood. Total RNA was extracted using Trizol reagent, and RNA quality was assessed on an Agilent 2100 Bioanalyzer. The paper's findings and limits, for the study overall: Ophthalmopathy was separated from stable hyperthyroidism by a 13 V-J signature model, with just over 85% sensitivity and about 81% specificity obtained in cross-validation and 80%/75% obtained in testing. In validation, the model predicted progression to ophthalmopathy with over 60% sensitivity and about 73% specificity, a median of 6.5 months before onset. Most expanded thyroid clonotypes (frequency above 0.001) were also detected in blood, a finding suggesting that blood repertoires may reflect thyroid immune responses. Sample size was not statistically predetermined, and blinding of investigators to group allocation was not performed.

Its CDR3 holds 13 amino acids, cysteine through phenylalanine. Only the CDR3 portion is preserved as DNA: 39 bases, with reading frame beginning at the first base. From a lookup of the germline V gene, CDR1 and CDR2 are MGHRA and YSYEKL. V is clipped by 0 bases and J by 11 bases, and the sequence between their germline boundaries is 8 bases long. The TCR beta CDR3 regions were amplified from the RNA transcripts. The first round of RT-PCR for the TCR CDR3 was performed with the HTBI primer set and the Qiagen OneStep RT-PCR kit. Libraries were constructed in a second round of multiplex PCR, after which size selection and purification were carried out. Paired-end sequencing of the libraries was performed with 100 bp reads on an Illumina HiSeq2000. Concerning the study's data processing: Raw data were processed with SOAPnuke, discarding reads with adapters, uncalled bases, mean Phred below 15, or no exact constant-primer or identifier match. COPE v1.2.5 was used to merge high-quality paired reads, and clonotypes were defined as unique nucleotide sequences. MiTCR v1.1 was used to align the clonotypes against IMGT TRBV, TRBD and TRBJ reference segments. The analysis was restricted to V-J combinations with a frequency above 0.0001, which together covered about 99% of the repertoires. The TCS score was defined as the ratio of F50 (clonal expansion) to E x V (chaos), calculated using BLOSUM62-based TCRdist between CDR3 peptides within each V-J. Welch's t-statistics and random forest reduced around 510 V-J features to fewer than 15, which were used in a naive Bayes classifier (R e1071). TCRdb reanalyzed the raw reads on its own, using fastp at Q25 for trimming and MiXCR for clone calling, and kept in-frame beta chains. Every entry covers one CDR3 protein and lists the most common genes and DNA from its rows. The V and J calls here are based on TCRdb, not the publication. The sample table lists roughly 350,000 distinct CDR3 sequences, roughly an eighth of them with a count of one. The top ten clones comprise 30% to 40% of the sample.

This sequence was found in a middle-aged woman with Graves' ophthalmopathy. The sample comprised blood. The sequence links TRBV4-1 to TRBJ1-6, with no reliable assignment of the D segment. The CDR3 protein: CASSQDTSAPLHF. The bases read TGCGCCAGCAGCCAAGATACGTCGGCACCCCTCCACTTT.